These 13 T cell receptor beta chains originate from one sample sequenced in a study of monozygotic twins with inflammatory bowel disease. For each CDR3 protein, TCRdb gives one entry from its re-call of the 5' RACE reads, without DNA. Here the sample table reports 310,000 or so distinct CDR3 sequences. The sample comprised blood. All receptors derive from a human donor with ulcerative colitis or Crohn's disease, or a healthy co-twin of an affected twin (not recorded which).

V gene TRBV20-1 combines with J gene TRBJ2-1; TCRdb designates TRBD1, a call that cannot be tested without DNA. The CDR3 contains 14 residues. Germline loops: CDR1 DFQATT, CDR2 SNEGSKA (reference sequence). The chain's CDR3 is CSSQKTGSYNEQFF.

The chain links TRBV2 to TRBJ2-1; checking the TCRdb D call of TRBD2 is not possible without DNA. Germline V gives CDR1 SNHLY, CDR2 FYNNEI. There are 12 residues in the CDR3. The CDR3 sequence is CASGTSRSEQFF.

The chain uses TRBV5-6 and TRBJ2-2; TCRdb's D gene call, TRBD2, goes unchecked for lack of DNA. This CDR3 is 17 amino acids long. CDR1 is SGHDT and CDR2 is YYEEEE in the germline V gene. CDR3 amino acids: CASSLIALAGNTGELFF.

This chain connects TRBV20-1 to TRBJ1-4. From germline, CDR1 is DFQATT and CDR2 SNEGSKA (reference sequence). CDR3 length: 14 residues. The CDR3 region is CSARDDATNEKLFF.

The genes are TRBV20-1 and TRBJ1-2; the D call of TRBD1 rests on TCRdb alone, since no DNA is present to check it. The CDR3 contains 14 residues. CDR1 is DFQATT, CDR2 SNEGSKA, per germline (reference sequence). CDR3 loop: CSANRDRFYYGYTF.

The chain couples TRBV29-1 to TRBJ2-3; the TRBD2 assignment by TCRdb is unverifiable without DNA. The CDR3 covers 13 residues. Germline loops: CDR1 SQVTM, CDR2 ANQGSEA. The CDR3: CSVDPTAVDTQYF.

The J gene is TRBJ1-3, the V gene TRBV7-6; TCRdb outputs TRBD1, but without DNA this stays unchecked. The CDR3 runs to 17 residues. CDR1 is SGHVS and CDR2 is FNYEAQ in the germline V gene. The CDR3 sequence is CASSVETGRYSGNTIYF.

This sequence joins TRBV4-1 and TRBJ1-2; TCRdb picks TRBD1, but there is no DNA to check that call. The CDR3 consists of 15 residues. CDR1 is MGHRA, CDR2 YSYEKL, per germline. CDR3 sequence reads: CASSQDGGTSYGYTF.

J is TRBJ2-5 and V is TRBV29-1; TCRdb picks TRBD1, but there is no DNA to check that call. Germline V CDR1 and CDR2: SQVTM, ANQGSEA. CDR3 size: 13 residues. CDR3 region: CSVERSHQETQYF.

The V call is TRBV5-1, the J call TRBJ2-3; the D call of TRBD1 rests on TCRdb alone, since no DNA is present to check it. Germline V gives CDR1 SGHRS, CDR2 YFSETQ. The CDR3 totals 14 residues. The CDR3 protein is CASSPRDRGDTQYF. Drawing the rest from reference TRBV5-1 and TRBJ2-3, the complete variable domain is KAGVTQTPRYLIKTRGQQVTLSCSPISGHRSVSWYQQTPGQGLQFLFEYFSETQRNKGNFPGRFSGRQFSNSRSEMNVSTLELGDSALYLCASSPRDRGDTQYFGPGTRLTVL.

V and J are TRBV5-1 and TRBJ1-2; TCRdb gives TRBD1 as the D gene, but with no DNA this cannot be confirmed. The CDR3 extends over 14 amino acids. Germline lookup yields CDR1 SGHRS and CDR2 YFSETQ. The CDR3 sequence is CASSPPGGYYGYTF.

The V gene is TRBV11-2, the J gene TRBJ2-7; TCRdb's assignment of TRBD2 cannot be checked, as there is no DNA. The germline CDR1 and CDR2 sequences are SGHAT and FQNNGV. The CDR3 runs to 14 residues. The CDR3 reads CASSLASLSYEQYF.

The gene calls are TRBV19 and TRBJ1-2. The germline CDR1 and CDR2 sequences are LNHDA and SQIVND (reference sequence). The length of the CDR3 is 13 residues. The CDR3 loop is CASSTTEYYGYTF. Full variable domain (remainder filled in from reference TRBV19 and TRBJ1-2): DGGITQSPKYLFRKEGQNVTLSCEQNLNHDAMYWYRQDPGQGLRLIYYSQIVNDFQKGDIAEGYSVSREKKESFPLTVTSAQKNPTAFYLCASSTTEYYGYTFGSGTRLTVV.